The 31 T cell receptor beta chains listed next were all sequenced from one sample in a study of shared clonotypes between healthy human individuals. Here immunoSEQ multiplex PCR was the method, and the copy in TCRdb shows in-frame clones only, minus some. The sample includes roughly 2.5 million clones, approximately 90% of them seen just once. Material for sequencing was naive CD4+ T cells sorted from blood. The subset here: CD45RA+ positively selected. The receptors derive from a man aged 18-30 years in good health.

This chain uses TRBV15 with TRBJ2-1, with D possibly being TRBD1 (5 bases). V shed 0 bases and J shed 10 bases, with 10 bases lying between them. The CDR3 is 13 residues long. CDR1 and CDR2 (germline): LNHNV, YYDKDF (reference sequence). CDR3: CATSREGAGEQFF. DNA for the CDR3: TGTGCCACCAGCAGAGAAGGGGCCGGGGAGCAGTTCTTC.

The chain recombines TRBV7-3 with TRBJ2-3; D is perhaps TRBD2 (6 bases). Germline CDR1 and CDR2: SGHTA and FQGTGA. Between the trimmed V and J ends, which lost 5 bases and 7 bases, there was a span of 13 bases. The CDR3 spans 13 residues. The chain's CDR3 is CASSRERQNTQYF. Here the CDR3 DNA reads TGTGCCAGCAGCCGGGAGCGACAGAATACGCAGTATTTT.

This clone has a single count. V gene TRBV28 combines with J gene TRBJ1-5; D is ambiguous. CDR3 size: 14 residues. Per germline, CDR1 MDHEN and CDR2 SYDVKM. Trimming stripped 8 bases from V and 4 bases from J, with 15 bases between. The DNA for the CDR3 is TGTGCCAGCGCTGGGTCCACCCCAAATCAGCCCCAGCATTTT. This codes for CASAGSTPNQPQHF.

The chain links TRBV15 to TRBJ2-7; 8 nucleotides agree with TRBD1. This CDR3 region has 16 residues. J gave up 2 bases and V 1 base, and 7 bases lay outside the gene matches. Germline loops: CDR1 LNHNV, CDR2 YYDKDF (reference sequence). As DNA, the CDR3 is TGTGCCACCAGCAGAGGATCTGACAGGGGAGCCTACGAGCAGTACTTC. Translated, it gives CATSRGSDRGAYEQYF.

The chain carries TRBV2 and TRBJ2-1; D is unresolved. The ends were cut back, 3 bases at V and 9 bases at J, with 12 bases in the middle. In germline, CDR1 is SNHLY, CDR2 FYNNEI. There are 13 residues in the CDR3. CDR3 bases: TGTGCCAGCAGTGAGGTCGAGACATTTGAGCAGTTCTTC. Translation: CASSEVETFEQFF.

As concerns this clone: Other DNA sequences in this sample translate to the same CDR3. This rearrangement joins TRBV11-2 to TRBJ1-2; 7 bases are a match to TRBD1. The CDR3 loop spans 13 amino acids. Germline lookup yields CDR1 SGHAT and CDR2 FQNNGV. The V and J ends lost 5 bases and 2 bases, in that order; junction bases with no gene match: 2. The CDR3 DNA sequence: TGTGCCAGCAGCCCACAGGGGAACTATGGCTACACCTTC. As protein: CASSPQGNYGYTF.

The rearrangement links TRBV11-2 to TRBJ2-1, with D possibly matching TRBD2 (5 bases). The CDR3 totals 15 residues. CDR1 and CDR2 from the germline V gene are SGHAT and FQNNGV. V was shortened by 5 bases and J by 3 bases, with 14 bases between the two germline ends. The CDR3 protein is CASSLTPGNYNEQFF. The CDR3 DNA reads TGTGCCAGCAGCCTCACCCCCGGGAACTACAATGAGCAGTTCTTC.

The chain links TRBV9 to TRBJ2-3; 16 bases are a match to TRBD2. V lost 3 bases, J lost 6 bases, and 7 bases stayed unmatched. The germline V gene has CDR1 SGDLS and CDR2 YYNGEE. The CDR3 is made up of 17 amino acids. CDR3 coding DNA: TGTGCCAGCAGCGCCGGGACTAGCGGGAGGGACCATGATACGCAGTATTTT. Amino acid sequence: CASSAGTSGRDHDTQYF.

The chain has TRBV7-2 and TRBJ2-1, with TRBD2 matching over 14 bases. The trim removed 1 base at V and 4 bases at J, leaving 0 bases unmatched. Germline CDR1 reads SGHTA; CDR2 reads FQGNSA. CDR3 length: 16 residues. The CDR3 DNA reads TGTGCCAGCAGCTTAGGACTAGCGGGAGGGTACAATGAGCAGTTCTTC. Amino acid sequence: CASSLGLAGGYNEQFF.

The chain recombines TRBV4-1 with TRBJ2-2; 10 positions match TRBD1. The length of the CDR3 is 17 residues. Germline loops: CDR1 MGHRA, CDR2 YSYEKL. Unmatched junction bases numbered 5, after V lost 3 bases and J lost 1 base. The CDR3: CASSHPGTGVNTGELFF. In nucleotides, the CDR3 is TGCGCCAGCAGCCACCCTGGGACAGGGGTGAACACCGGGGAGCTGTTTTTT.

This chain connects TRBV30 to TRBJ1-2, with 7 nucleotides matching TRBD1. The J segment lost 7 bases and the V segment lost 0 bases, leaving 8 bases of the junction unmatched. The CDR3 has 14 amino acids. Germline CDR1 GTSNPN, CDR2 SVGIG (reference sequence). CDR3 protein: CAWSVLTGFGGYTF. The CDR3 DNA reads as TGTGCCTGGAGTGTCCTGACAGGGTTTGGTGGCTACACCTTC.

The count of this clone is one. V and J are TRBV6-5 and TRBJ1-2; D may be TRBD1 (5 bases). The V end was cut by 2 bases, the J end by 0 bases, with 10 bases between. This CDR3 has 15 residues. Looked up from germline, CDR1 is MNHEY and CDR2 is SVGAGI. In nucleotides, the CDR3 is TGTGCCAGCAGTTACGGGGGGAACGCTAACTATGGCTACACCTTC. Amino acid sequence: CASSYGGNANYGYTF.

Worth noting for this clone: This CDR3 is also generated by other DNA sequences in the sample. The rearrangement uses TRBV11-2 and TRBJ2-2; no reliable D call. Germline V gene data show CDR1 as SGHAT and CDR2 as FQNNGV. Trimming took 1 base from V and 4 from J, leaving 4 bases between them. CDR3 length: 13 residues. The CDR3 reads CASSLGSTGELFF. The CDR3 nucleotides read TGTGCCAGCAGCTTAGGATCCACCGGGGAGCTGTTTTTT. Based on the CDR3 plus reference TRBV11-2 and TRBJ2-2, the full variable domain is EAGVAQSPRYKIIEKRQSVAFWCNPISGHATLYWYQQILGQGPKLLIQFQNNGVVDDSQLPKDRFSAERLKGVDSTLKIQPAKLEDSAVYLCASSLGSTGELFFGEGSRLTVL.

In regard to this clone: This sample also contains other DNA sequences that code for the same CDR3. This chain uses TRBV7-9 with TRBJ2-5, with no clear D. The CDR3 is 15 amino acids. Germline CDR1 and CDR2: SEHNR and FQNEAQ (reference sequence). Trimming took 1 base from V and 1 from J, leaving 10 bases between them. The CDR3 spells CASSLVAAGQETQYF. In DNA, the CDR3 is TGTGCCAGCAGCTTAGTCGCGGCAGGCCAAGAGACCCAGTACTTC.

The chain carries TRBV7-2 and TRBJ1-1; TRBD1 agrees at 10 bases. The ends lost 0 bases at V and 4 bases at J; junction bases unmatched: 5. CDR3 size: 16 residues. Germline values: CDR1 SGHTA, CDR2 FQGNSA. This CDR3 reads CASSLASRDRGTEAFF. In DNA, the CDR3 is TGTGCCAGCAGCTTAGCTTCAAGGGACAGGGGCACTGAAGCTTTCTTT.

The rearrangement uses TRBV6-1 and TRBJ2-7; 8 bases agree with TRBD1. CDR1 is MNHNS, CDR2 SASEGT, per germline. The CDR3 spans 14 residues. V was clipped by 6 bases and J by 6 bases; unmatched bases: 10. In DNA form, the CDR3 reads TGTGCCAGCAGGGACGGACAGGGAGTAATCGAGCAGTACTTC. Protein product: CASRDGQGVIEQYF.

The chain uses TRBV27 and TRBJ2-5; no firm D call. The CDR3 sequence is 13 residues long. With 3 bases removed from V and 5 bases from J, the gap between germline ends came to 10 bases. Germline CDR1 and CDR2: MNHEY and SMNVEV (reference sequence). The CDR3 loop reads CASSLSWMETQYF. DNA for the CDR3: TGTGCCAGCAGTTTGAGTTGGATGGAGACCCAGTACTTC.

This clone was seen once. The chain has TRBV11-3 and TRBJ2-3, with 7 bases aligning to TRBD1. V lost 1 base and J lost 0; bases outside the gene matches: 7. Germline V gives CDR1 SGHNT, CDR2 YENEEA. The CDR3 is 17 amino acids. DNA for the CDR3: TGTGCCAGCAGCTTAGGGTTCGGGGACAGAAGCACAGATACGCAGTATTTT. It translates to CASSLGFGDRSTDTQYF.

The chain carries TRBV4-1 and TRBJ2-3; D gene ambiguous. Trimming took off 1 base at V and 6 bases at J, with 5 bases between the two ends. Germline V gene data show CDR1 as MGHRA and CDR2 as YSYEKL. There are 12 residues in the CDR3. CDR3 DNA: TGCGCCAGCAGCCAAGCCCACGATACGCAGTATTTT. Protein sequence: CASSQAHDTQYF.

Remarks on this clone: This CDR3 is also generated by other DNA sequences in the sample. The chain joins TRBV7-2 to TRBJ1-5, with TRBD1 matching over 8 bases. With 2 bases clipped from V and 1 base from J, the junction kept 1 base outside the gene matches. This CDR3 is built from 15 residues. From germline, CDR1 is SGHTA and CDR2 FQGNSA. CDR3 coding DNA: TGTGCCAGCAGCTTAAACAGGGGGAGCAATCAGCCCCAGCATTTT. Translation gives CASSLNRGSNQPQHF. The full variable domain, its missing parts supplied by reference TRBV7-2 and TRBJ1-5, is GAGVSQSPSNKVTEKGKDVELRCDPISGHTALYWYRQSLGQGLEFLIYFQGNSAPDKSGLPSDRFSAERTGGSVSTLTIQRTQQEDSAVYLCASSLNRGSNQPQHFGDGTRLSIL.

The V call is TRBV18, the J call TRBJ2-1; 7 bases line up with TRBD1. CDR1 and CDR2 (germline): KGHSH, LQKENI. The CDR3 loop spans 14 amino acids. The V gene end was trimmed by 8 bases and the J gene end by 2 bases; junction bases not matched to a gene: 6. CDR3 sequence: CASVTGSTYNEQFF. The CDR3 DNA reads TGTGCCAGCGTGACAGGGAGTACCTACAATGAGCAGTTCTTC.

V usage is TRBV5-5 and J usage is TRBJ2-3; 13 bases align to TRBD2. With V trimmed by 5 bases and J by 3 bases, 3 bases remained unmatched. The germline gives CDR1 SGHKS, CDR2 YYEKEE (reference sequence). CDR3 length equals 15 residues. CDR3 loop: CASRSTSGGTDTQYF. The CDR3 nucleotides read TGTGCCAGCAGATCGACTAGCGGGGGGACAGATACGCAGTATTTT. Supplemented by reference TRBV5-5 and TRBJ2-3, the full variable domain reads DAGVTQSPTHLIKTRGQQVTLRCSPISGHKSVSWYQQVLGQGPQFIFQYYEKEERGRGNFPDRFSARQFPNYSSELNVNALLLGDSALYLCASRSTSGGTDTQYFGPGTRLTVL.

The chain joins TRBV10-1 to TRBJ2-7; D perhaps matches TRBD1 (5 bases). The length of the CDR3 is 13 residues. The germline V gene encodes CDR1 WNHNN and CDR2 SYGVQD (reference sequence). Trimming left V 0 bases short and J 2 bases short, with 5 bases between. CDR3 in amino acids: CASSESTAYEQYF. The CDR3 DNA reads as TGCGCCAGCAGTGAGTCGACAGCCTACGAGCAGTACTTC.

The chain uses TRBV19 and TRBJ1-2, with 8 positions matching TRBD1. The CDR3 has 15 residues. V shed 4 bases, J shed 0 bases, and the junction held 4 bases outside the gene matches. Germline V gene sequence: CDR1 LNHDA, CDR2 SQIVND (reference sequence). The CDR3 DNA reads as TGTGCCAGTAGTACGACAGGGGACCCTAACTATGGCTACACCTTC. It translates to CASSTTGDPNYGYTF.

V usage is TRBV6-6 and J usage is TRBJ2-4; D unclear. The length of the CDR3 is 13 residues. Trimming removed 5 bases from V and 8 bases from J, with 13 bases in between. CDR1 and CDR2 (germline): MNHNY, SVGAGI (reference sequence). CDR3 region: CASSPPTGHIQYF. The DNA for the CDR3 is TGTGCCAGCAGTCCCCCCACTGGGCACATTCAGTACTTC.

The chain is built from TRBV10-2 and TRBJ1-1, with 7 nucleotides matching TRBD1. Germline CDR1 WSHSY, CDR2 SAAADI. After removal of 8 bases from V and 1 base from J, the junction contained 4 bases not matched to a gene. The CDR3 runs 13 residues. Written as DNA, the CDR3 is TGCGCCAGCCAGCGACAGGGGAACACTGAAGCTTTCTTT. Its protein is CASQRQGNTEAFF.

The CDR3 DNA reads TGTGCCATCAGTGTCGCGGGGCACCGTATAGGAAACAATGAGCAGTTCTTC. Residues: CAISVAGHRIGNNEQFF. This chain links TRBV10-3 with TRBJ2-1; D is perhaps TRBD2 (6 bases). Germline V gene data show CDR1 as ENHRY and CDR2 as SYGVKD. CDR3 length: 17 amino acids. Trimming stripped 4 bases from V and 5 bases from J, with 21 bases between.

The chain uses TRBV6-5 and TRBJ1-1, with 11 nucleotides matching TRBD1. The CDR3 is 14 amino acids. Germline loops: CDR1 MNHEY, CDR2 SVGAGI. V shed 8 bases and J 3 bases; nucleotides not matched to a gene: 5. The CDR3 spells CASDSGQGDTEAFF. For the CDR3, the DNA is TGTGCCAGCGATTCGGGACAGGGGGACACTGAAGCTTTCTTT.

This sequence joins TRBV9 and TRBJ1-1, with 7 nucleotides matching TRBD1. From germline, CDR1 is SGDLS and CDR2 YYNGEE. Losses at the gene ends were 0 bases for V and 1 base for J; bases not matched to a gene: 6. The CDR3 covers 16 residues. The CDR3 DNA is TGTGCCAGCAGCGTAGGGTCGGCAGGGGGGAACACTGAAGCTTTCTTT. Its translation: CASSVGSAGGNTEAFF. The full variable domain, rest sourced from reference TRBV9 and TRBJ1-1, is DSGVTQTPKHLITATGQRVTLRCSPRSGDLSVYWYQQSLDQGLQFLIQYYNGEERAKGNILERFSAQQFPDLHSELNLSSLELGDSALYFCASSVGSAGGNTEAFFGQGTRLTVV.

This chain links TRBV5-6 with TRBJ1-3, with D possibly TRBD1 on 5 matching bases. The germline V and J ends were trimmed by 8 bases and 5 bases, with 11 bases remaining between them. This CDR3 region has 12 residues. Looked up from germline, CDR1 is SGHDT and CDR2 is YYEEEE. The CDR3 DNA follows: TGTGCCAGTTTCTGGGGCAGAAACACCATATATTTT. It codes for CASFWGRNTIYF.

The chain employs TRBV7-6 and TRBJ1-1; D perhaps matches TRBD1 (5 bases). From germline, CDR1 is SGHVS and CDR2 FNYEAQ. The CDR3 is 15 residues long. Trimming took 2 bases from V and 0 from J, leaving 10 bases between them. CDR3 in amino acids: CASSLKQGLNTEAFF. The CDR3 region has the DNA TGTGCCAGCAGCTTAAAGCAGGGACTGAACACTGAAGCTTTCTTT.